This TCR beta chain appears in the sequencing data of a study of blood T cells in healthy people across ages. Trimming stripped 8 bases from V and 1 base from J, with 22 bases between. The CDR3 totals 17 residues. Germline CDR1 MNHNS, CDR2 SASEGT. It was with a sample-barcoded 5' primer and a J-beta primer mix that a second PCR of roughly 7 to 12 cycles was run. In TCRdb, the 5' RACE reads were re-called with MiXCR into one record per CDR3 protein. Of fewer than 900,000 distinct CDR3 sequences in the sample, about 42% are singletons; the top ten hold 20% to 25%. Sequencing used blood. This clonotype was sampled from a woman aged 55-70 years in good health. The chain employs TRBV6-1 and TRBJ2-3; tentatively, D is TRBD1 (6 bases). CDR3 nucleotides: TGTGCCAGCGGTCCCCGGGGTCGTGGGGGCGGCACAGATACGCAGTATTTT. It codes for CASGPRGRGGGTDTQYF.